These 28 T cell receptor beta chains originate from one sample sequenced in a study of CD8 T cells in ankylosing spondylitis. General observations from the study: Seemingly characteristic of ankylosing spondylitis blood was a TCR beta motif consisting of several highly homologous variants.

TCRdb analysed the 5' RACE reads with MiXCR anew, one entry per CDR3 protein. The sample consists of approximately 520,000 distinct CDR3 sequences, approximately 5% of them appearing once. No antigen has been identified for these receptors. Specimen: blood, either unsorted or a sorted T cell fraction (not recorded which). These receptors were taken from a male donor with ankylosing spondylitis.

This clonotype appeared many times. This sequence joins TRBV4-1 and TRBJ2-5; D is ambiguous. Germline CDR1 and CDR2: MGHRA and YSYEKL. The germline V and J ends were trimmed by 4 bases and 0 bases, with 18 bases remaining between them. The CDR3 runs 17 residues. The DNA for the CDR3 is TGCGCCAGCAGCCTACGGTCCGCCAACTGGTACCAAGAGACCCAGTACTTC. Encoded protein: CASSLRSANWYQETQYF.

This clonotype has a count of ten or more. This rearrangement joins TRBV7-2 to TRBJ2-5, with D unresolved. This CDR3 comprises 14 residues. Looked up from germline, CDR1 is SGHTA and CDR2 is FQGNSA. Deletions cut 1 base from V and 0 bases from J, with 6 bases between. CDR3 nucleotides: TGTGCCAGCAGCTTAGGACGGTACCAAGAGACCCAGTACTTC. The encoded protein is CASSLGRYQETQYF. Full variable domain (outside the CDR3, taken from reference TRBV7-2 and TRBJ2-5): GAGVSQSPSNKVTEKGKDVELRCDPISGHTALYWYRQSLGQGLEFLIYFQGNSAPDKSGLPSDRFSAERTGGSVSTLTIQRTQQEDSAVYLCASSLGRYQETQYFGPGTRLLVL.

The rearrangement joins TRBV29-1 to TRBJ2-4; D is possibly TRBD1 (5 bases). V was pared by 6 bases and J by 2 bases, with 17 bases between. Germline V CDR1 and CDR2: SQVTM, ANQGSEA. This CDR3 contains 15 residues. This chain's CDR3 is CSVNSRVLSKNIQYF. The CDR3 nucleotides read TGCAGCGTGAACTCCAGGGTCTTGTCCAAAAACATTCAGTACTTC.

This chain links TRBV25-1 with TRBJ1-4, with 10 bases fitting TRBD1. CDR3 length equals 17 residues. Germline V gives CDR1 MGHDK, CDR2 SYGVNS. V lost 4 bases and J lost 0; bases outside the gene matches: 5. The CDR3 protein is CASSAGQGEATNEKLFF. The CDR3 DNA follows: TGTGCCAGCAGTGCCGGACAGGGGGAAGCAACTAATGAAAAACTGTTTTTT.

At least ten counts were recorded for this clonotype. The chain carries TRBV5-5 and TRBJ2-1, with D uncertain. The CDR3 spans 16 residues. Germline lookup yields CDR1 SGHKS and CDR2 YYEKEE (reference sequence). Trimming removed 4 bases at V and 5 bases at J, with 19 bases between. CDR3 protein: CASSLGWGNINNEQFF. DNA of the CDR3: TGTGCCAGCAGCCTCGGGTGGGGTAATATTAACAATGAGCAGTTCTTC.

At least ten counts were recorded for this clonotype. The chain recombines TRBV9 with TRBJ1-2, with D possibly TRBD1 on 5 matching bases. The CDR3 loop spans 18 amino acids. CDR1 is SGDLS, CDR2 YYNGEE, per germline. With 3 bases removed from V and 3 bases from J, the gap between germline ends came to 24 bases. CDR3 amino acids: CASSDPADRNPWDYGYTF. CDR3 DNA: TGTGCCAGCAGCGATCCCGCCGACAGAAATCCTTGGGACTATGGCTACACCTTC. The entire variable domain, with the rest obtained from reference TRBV9 and TRBJ1-2, is as follows: DSGVTQTPKHLITATGQRVTLRCSPRSGDLSVYWYQQSLDQGLQFLIQYYNGEERAKGNILERFSAQQFPDLHSELNLSSLELGDSALYFCASSDPADRNPWDYGYTFGSGTRLTVV.

This clonotype was observed many times. J is TRBJ2-3 and V is TRBV20-1; D unresolved. Germline V gene data show CDR1 as DFQATT and CDR2 as SNEGSKA (reference sequence). V lost 0 bases, J lost 5 bases, and 9 bases lay in between. The CDR3 covers 13 residues. Here the CDR3 reads CSARDVRVDTQYF. In DNA, the CDR3 is TGCAGTGCTAGAGATGTTAGGGTAGATACGCAGTATTTT.

In regard to this clonotype: A read error may produce the germline difference seen at one junction end. This sequence joins TRBV20-1 and TRBJ2-2, with 7 bases that match TRBD2. In germline, CDR1 is DFQATT, CDR2 SNEGSKA (reference sequence). The CDR3 extends over 16 amino acids. The CDR3 spells CCARDNQRGNTGELFF. The CDR3 DNA follows: TGCTGTGCTAGAGATAACCAGCGGGGGAACACCGGGGAGCTGTTTTTT.

This clonotype occurred many times. This sequence joins TRBV7-2 and TRBJ1-2, with a possible D match to TRBD1 (6 bases). The CDR3 is made up of 15 amino acids. Germline CDR1 is SGHTA and CDR2 is FQGNSA. V was cut by 4 bases and J by 5 bases, with 17 bases left in between. The CDR3 protein is CASSSPGRGAYGYTF. CDR3 coding DNA: TGTGCCAGCAGCTCCCCCGGGCGGGGGGCTTATGGCTACACCTTC.

This clonotype was counted a few times. The CDR3 nucleotides read TGTGCCAGCAGCGGGACGAAGAATTCACCCCTCCACTTT. Its protein is CASSGTKNSPLHF. The rearrangement links TRBV7-9 to TRBJ1-6, with a weak D call TRBD1 (5 bases). Germline V lookup: CDR1 SEHNR, CDR2 FQNEAQ (reference sequence). The CDR3 length is 13 residues. V was shortened by 5 bases and J by 7 bases, with 9 bases between the two germline ends.

This clonotype has ten or more counts. This chain connects TRBV5-1 to TRBJ1-6; D perhaps matches TRBD1 (5 bases). CDR1 SGHRS and CDR2 YFSETQ come from the germline V gene. The CDR3 has 15 residues. Trimming cost V 3 bases and J 8 bases, with 15 bases left between them. The CDR3 protein is CASSSGVGGYSPLHF. The CDR3 DNA sequence: TGCGCCAGCAGCTCGGGAGTTGGGGGGTATTCACCCCTCCACTTT.

This clonotype showed up just a few times. The chain links TRBV7-8 to TRBJ2-5; 9 nucleotides agree with TRBD1. V was clipped by 4 bases and J by 5 bases; unmatched bases: 11. The CDR3 extends over 16 amino acids. In germline, CDR1 is SGHVS, CDR2 FQNEAQ. CDR3 residues: CASSSYAGQGSETQYF. DNA of the CDR3: TGTGCCAGCAGCTCTTATGCAGGACAGGGGTCGGAGACCCAGTACTTC.

The CDR3: CASSYFAFNEQFF. The CDR3 coding sequence is TGTGCCAGCAGTTACTTTGCGTTCAATGAGCAGTTCTTC. The chain couples TRBV6-2 or TRBV6-3 to TRBJ2-1; no reliable D call. V lost 1 base to trimming and J lost 6 bases, with 7 bases between them. This CDR3 comprises 13 residues. Germline V CDR1 and CDR2: MNHEY, SVGEGT.

This clonotype was detected ten times or more. The chain is built from TRBV5-1 and TRBJ1-1; no clear D. The CDR3 sequence is 15 residues long. Trimming removed 0 bases from V and 1 base from J, with 10 bases in between. The V gene's germline CDR1 is SGHRS and CDR2 YFSETQ. The CDR3 reads CASSLVARRNTEAFF. The DNA of the CDR3 is TGCGCCAGCAGCTTGGTCGCCAGGAGGAACACTGAAGCTTTCTTT.

This clonotype was picked up many times. V and J are TRBV4-3 and TRBJ2-7; the D gene is possibly TRBD1 (6 bases). This CDR3 is built from 14 residues. CDR1 LGHNA and CDR2 YSLEER come from the germline V gene. Trimming took off 2 bases at V and 3 bases at J, with 11 bases between the two ends. DNA for the CDR3: TGCGCCAGCAGCCAACGATCACAGGGCTACGAGCAGTACTTC. The encoded protein is CASSQRSQGYEQYF.

This clonotype came up many times. The gene calls are TRBV15 and TRBJ2-1; D call uncertain. CDR1 is LNHNV and CDR2 is YYDKDF in the germline V gene (reference sequence). The CDR3 covers 12 residues. V was trimmed by 0 bases and J by 9 bases, leaving 6 bases between them. CDR3 sequence: CATSRDIGEQFF. The CDR3 nucleotides read TGTGCCACCAGCAGAGATATCGGTGAGCAGTTCTTC.

The CDR3 is CSDLAGVGNEQFF. The CDR3 DNA sequence: TGCAGTGACTTAGCGGGAGTAGGGAATGAGCAGTTCTTC. V and J are TRBV20-1 and TRBJ2-1, with 9 bases identical to TRBD2. Germline CDR1 is DFQATT and CDR2 is SNEGSKA (reference sequence). V dropped 7 bases and J dropped 7; count of bases not matched to a gene: 8. CDR3 length equals 13 residues.

This clonotype was seen at least ten times. The chain has TRBV20-1 and TRBJ2-7; D unresolved. In germline, CDR1 is DFQATT, CDR2 SNEGSKA (reference sequence). Trimming left V 1 base short and J 6 bases short, with 10 bases between. The CDR3 is made up of 12 amino acids. CDR3 amino acids: CSARASHSEQYF. The CDR3 region has the DNA TGCAGTGCTAGAGCTTCCCACTCCGAGCAGTACTTC.

This clonotype was counted at least ten times. This chain links TRBV5-5 with TRBJ2-5; 9 bases match TRBD1. Germline CDR1 reads SGHKS; CDR2 reads YYEKEE (reference sequence). J gave up 6 bases and V 4 bases, and 4 bases lay outside the gene matches. This CDR3 contains 13 residues. The CDR3 DNA sequence: TGTGCCAGCAGCCCGGACAGGGGACAGACCCAGTACTTC. Amino acids: CASSPDRGQTQYF.

This clonotype appeared many times. V gene TRBV5-1 combines with J gene TRBJ1-1, with D possibly being TRBD1 (6 bases). The CDR3 spans 14 residues. Per the germline V gene, CDR1 is SGHRS and CDR2 is YFSETQ. Trimming stripped 6 bases from V and 0 bases from J, with 12 bases between. The CDR3 sequence: CASTSGALNTEAFF. CDR3 DNA sequence: TGCGCCAGCACCTCAGGGGCCCTGAACACTGAAGCTTTCTTT.

This clonotype was seen repeatedly, ten times or more. The gene calls are TRBV20-1 and TRBJ1-4, with unresolved D. The CDR3 has 16 amino acids. Trimming removed 3 bases from V and 8 bases from J, with 22 bases in between. Germline-derived CDR1 and CDR2 are DFQATT and SNEGSKA (reference sequence). The CDR3 reads CSASRRASSSEEKLFF. The CDR3 DNA is TGCAGTGCTAGTCGGAGGGCGTCGTCCTCCGAAGAAAAACTGTTTTTT.

The chain is built from TRBV6-1 and TRBJ2-7; 13 positions agree with TRBD2. With V trimmed by 2 bases and J by 8 bases, 6 bases remained unmatched. Germline V lookup: CDR1 MNHNS, CDR2 SASEGT. The CDR3 is made up of 15 amino acids. The CDR3 DNA is TGTGCCAGCAGTGAACGACTAGCGGGAGGTAGGAAGCAGTACTTC. This gives the protein CASSERLAGGRKQYF.

This clonotype has more than one count but fewer than ten. The J gene is TRBJ1-1, the V gene TRBV2; no clear D. Germline loops: CDR1 SNHLY, CDR2 FYNNEI. V lost 10 bases and J 0 bases, leaving 12 bases between the germline ends. This CDR3 region has 13 residues. In DNA, the CDR3 is TGTGCCATTACGGACGATATGAACACTGAAGCTTTCTTT. Residues: CAITDDMNTEAFF.

There are a few counts of this clonotype. This chain connects TRBV12-3 or TRBV12-4 to TRBJ2-1; D gene uncertain. The V end was cut by 5 bases, the J end by 6 bases, with 11 bases between. CDR3 length equals 13 residues. The CDR3 DNA follows: TGTGCCAGCAGTACCATCTATACCAATGAGCAGTTCTTC. This codes for CASSTIYTNEQFF.

In its sample, this clonotype was seen many times. The chain links TRBV5-5 to TRBJ2-5, with D possibly being TRBD1 (6 bases). This CDR3 comprises 14 residues. V lost 4 bases, J lost 5 bases, and 15 bases lay in between. Germline-derived CDR1 and CDR2 are SGHKS and YYEKEE (reference sequence). CDR3 sequence (DNA): TGTGCCAGCAGCCAAGGGACATTCGGGGAGACCCAGTACTTC. It translates to CASSQGTFGETQYF.

This clonotype was detected ten times or more. This chain joins TRBV20-1 and TRBJ2-7; no clear D. The germline V gene has CDR1 DFQATT and CDR2 SNEGSKA (reference sequence). CDR3 length: 11 residues. V shed 6 bases and J shed 6 bases, with 12 bases lying between them. The CDR3 DNA reads TGCAGTGCGGGCCTCGGACGCGAGCAGTACTTC. The encoded protein is CSAGLGREQYF.

This clonotype has a handful of counts. The chain employs TRBV28 and TRBJ2-1, with a possible D match to TRBD1 (7 bases). Germline-derived CDR1 and CDR2 are MDHEN and SYDVKM. The V and J ends lost 5 bases and 7 bases respectively, with 18 bases between them. The CDR3 has 15 residues. The CDR3, as DNA: TGTGCCAGCAGTGGGGGGCAGGGGGGTTGGAATGAGCAGTTCTTC. It is translated as CASSGGQGGWNEQFF.

This clonotype has at least ten counts. This chain uses TRBV28 with TRBJ2-1; 9 nucleotides agree with TRBD2. Germline V gene sequence: CDR1 MDHEN, CDR2 SYDVKM. With V trimmed by 6 bases and J by 13 bases, 10 bases remained unmatched. This CDR3 comprises 13 residues. The CDR3, as DNA: TGTGCCAGCAGCAAACTAGCGGGTGGTACACAGTTCTTC. Its translation is CASSKLAGGTQFF.